This entry concerns a single T cell receptor beta chain. Its recognized antigen is unknown. It has no much larger one-base neighbor in the sample; base qualities were not kept. The sample originates from a study of T cell responses to AZD1222 COVID-19 vaccine (dated by TCRdb to the early 2020s). Describing the broader study: AZD1222 recipients given second doses at about 4 weeks or at about 12 weeks were pooled, since spike-specific TCR depth and breadth were not found to differ between the two schedules. A total of 233 trial participants underwent TCR sequencing, of whom nearly 210 received two doses of AZD1222 and 26 received two doses of the MenACWY control vaccine. Trial participants were enrolled by age into subgroups of 18-55, 56-69 and 70-plus years, and about 150, 27 and 61 TCR-sequenced participants, respectively, were included in these subgroups.

The CDR3 regions of human TCRbeta chains were analyzed by immunosequencing. Per the original workflow: Repertoire TCRs were matched against a reference library of SARS-CoV-2-specific TCRs generated with the MIRA antigen-specificity platform. Breadth was defined as the fraction of unique TCRs that were SARS-CoV-2-associated. Depth was defined as the fraction of total T cells that were SARS-CoV-2-associated. Using the MIRA data, each spike-specific TCR was assigned both to the spike region to which the TCR was reactive and to a CD4 or CD8 class. Log10-transformed breadth and depth values were compared by one-way ANOVA with Sidak's multiple comparisons tests. TCRdb took over this immuneACCESS table, retaining in-frame rearrangements with V and J assigned. Such tables are incomplete; in checked studies, under half of the missing clones stem from an unresolved V gene, and the remainder is unexplained. V and J calls and clone size are copied from that table; D and trimming were computed from the DNA. The sample table shows 52,000 or so clones, and around 84% are seen once. The top ten constitute 27% of the sample.

The V and J ends are trimmed by 6 bases and 1 base, leaving 16 bases between them. Taken from the germline V gene (reference sequence), the CDR1 and CDR2 loops are MNHEY and SMNVEV. The CDR3 measures 16 amino acids from cysteine to phenylalanine. CDR3 DNA is the only sequence kept; it has 48 bases, read in frame from the first base. The study at large found these results: The 56-69-year group was small, and its depth increase did not reach significance, likely because of low power. Vaccine-associated CD4 TCRs spanned the whole spike protein, with dominant responses in regions 160-218 and 743-854. Spike-specific TCR breadth and depth rose significantly after two AZD1222 doses compared with day 0 and with MenACWY recipients. Because no day 14 peak-response samples were available, repertoires were characterized only after the peak T cell response. Nearly half of unique spike-specific TCRs reportedly recognized epitopes outside regions mutated in the B.1.351 and B.1.1.7 variants. Conclusions about previously exposed vaccinees are limited, since just 6 or 7 AZD1222 recipients were seropositive for SARS-CoV-2 at baseline. Participants were mostly white British and included more females than males, and it was suggested by the authors that clonal diversity may have been underestimated.

The sample's time point label, decoded: baseline before first vaccination. The vaccinee samples were drawn from two UK trials, COV001 and COV002, one of which was a single-blind randomized controlled phase 2/3 trial testing AZD1222 (ChAdOx1 nCoV-19) in healthy adults. Trial participant PBMC samples were collected at day 0 and day 28 after the second dose for TCRbeta chain sequencing. The source material was peripheral blood, sampled on day 0 of AZD1222 vaccination. The clonotype comes from an adult in good health. The chain is made from TRBV27 and TRBJ1-5; confidence is insufficient to name the D gene. The sequenced DNA is TGTGCCAGCAGCTTTATGACGGAAAGGAGCAATCAGCCCCAGCATTTT. It translates as CASSFMTERSNQPQHF.